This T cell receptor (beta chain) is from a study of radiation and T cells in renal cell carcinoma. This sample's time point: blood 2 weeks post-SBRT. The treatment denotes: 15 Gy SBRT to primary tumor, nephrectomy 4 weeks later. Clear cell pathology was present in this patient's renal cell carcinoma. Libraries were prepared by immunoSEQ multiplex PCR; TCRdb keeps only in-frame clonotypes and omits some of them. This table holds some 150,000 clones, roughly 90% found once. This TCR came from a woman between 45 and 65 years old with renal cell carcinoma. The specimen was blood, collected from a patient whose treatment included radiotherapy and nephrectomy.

CDR3 nucleotide sequence: TGTGCCAGCAGGGGACAGGGCGAAAACACCATATATTTT. Translated, it gives CASRGQGENTIYF. The V gene is TRBV5-5, the J gene TRBJ1-3; 9 positions match TRBD1. CDR3 length: 13 amino acids. Losses at the gene ends were 5 bases for V and 6 bases for J; bases not matched to a gene: 3. Looked up from germline, CDR1 is SGHKS and CDR2 is YYEKEE (reference sequence).